This TCR beta chain was sequenced in a study of blood T cell repertoires in COVID-19 (dated by TCRdb to 2018 to 2021). Background on the whole study: Samples covering the acute and convalescent phases of COVID-19 were provided by collaborators in the United States, Italy and Spain. The prospective study material was composed of cDNA or gDNA derived from T cells, B-cell-depleted T cells, or PBMCs. Subjects who had been exposed to COVID-19, were actively infected with it, or had recovered from it provided the deeply sampled blood TCRbeta repertoires that made up the dataset. A freely available public database, intended as a resource for researchers studying the immune response to SARS-CoV-2, is where the repertoires were released. Samples came from the ongoing ImmuneRACE study (first 160 participants) plus 1,254 subjects from 6 global collaborators. The sample metadata nearly always contained a de-identified subject ID, COVID-19 status, age in years and sex. Where available, HLA class I and class II types were obtained from metadata supplied by the sample provider rather than from assay-based typing. Paper-wide results and their limitations: The amount of clinical and demographic metadata varied by source and participant and was provided uncurated.

Another Seattle source contributed samples from volunteer blood donors who had recovered from COVID-19. Collaborating institutions collected whole blood in K2EDTA tubes following their own protocols. For TCRbeta analysis, collaborators shipped samples as frozen whole blood, isolated PBMCs, or DNA extracted from either of those sample types. Notes on this clone: Its specific antigen is unknown. Per-base quality was not reported, and no clone a single base away is much larger than it.

TCRbeta CDR3 regions were amplified from genomic DNA by means of the immunoSEQ Assay, a bias-controlled multiplex PCR. In the paper's pipeline: Within the assay, amplification of reference gene primers was used to estimate how many nucleated cells each sample contained. Sequence reads were collapsed and filtered to measure the absolute abundance of every unique TCRbeta CDR3 rearrangement. For each sample, productive Simpson clonality was calculated as the square root of Simpson's diversity index across productive rearrangements. TCRdb took this table from immuneACCESS and kept in-frame rearrangements with V and J called. Such tables lack part of the clones; where checked against another copy, unresolved V genes explain under half of the gap, and the rest is unexplained. That table furnishes V, J and clone size, whereas the DNA furnished D and trimming. The sample records over 200,000 clones, around 89% of which are singletons. About 4.1% of the sample goes to the ten largest clones.

Based on the germline V gene, the CDR1 and CDR2 sequences are SGHNT and YENEEA. Counted from cysteine to phenylalanine, this CDR3 has 19 amino acids. The retained sequence is limited to the CDR3, 57 bases, with the frame set at the first base. V is pruned by 1 base and J by 0 bases, leaving 11 bases of the junction without a gene match. The sequence joins TRBV11-3 to TRBJ2-3; TRBD2 aligns with 9 central bases. The TCR sequence derives from a man aged 55 to 70 who had recovered from COVID-19. The material sequenced was peripheral blood. Read as DNA, the sequence is TGTGCCAGCAGCTTAGGCGGGGGGGTTGGGCCCCGGAGCACAGATACGCAGTATTTT. This codes for CASSLGGGVGPRSTDTQYF.